The clone carrying this T cell receptor beta chain was seen a single time. Across about two dozen US areas, participants ranged in age from roughly 18 to 95 years. This sample was included in a study of blood T cell repertoires in COVID-19. At the level of the study: Spain, Italy and the United States supplied samples that represented acute and convalescent COVID-19.

Repertoires were generated with immunoSEQ multiplex PCR, while TCRdb's copy carries only in-frame clones and drops some. This table holds a few hundred thousand clones, about 80% found once. This CDR3 is 14 amino acids long. V was clipped by 0 bases and J by 0 bases, with 4 bases between them. Germline V gives CDR1 SGHKS, CDR2 YYEKEE (reference sequence). The receptor was isolated from a man over 45 who had recovered from COVID-19. The sequenced material came from PBMCs or T cells enriched from blood (not recorded which). This rearrangement joins TRBV5-5 to TRBJ1-5; D unresolved. CDR3 amino acids: CASSLDSSNQPQHF. DNA for the CDR3: TGTGCCAGCAGCTTGGACAGTAGCAATCAGCCCCAGCATTTT.